The 22 T cell receptor beta chains in this list originate from one sample, sequenced in a study of T cells in Graves' hyperthyroidism and ophthalmopathy. Amplification yielded TCR beta CDR3 regions, with RNA transcripts as the source. In the first-round RT-PCR of the TCR CDR3, the HTBI primer set was used. TCRdb reprocessed the multiplex PCR reads with MiXCR, giving one entry per CDR3 protein. The repertoire consists of about 600,000 distinct CDR3 sequences, with 16% occurring once and the leading ten covering roughly 3%. The sample taken for sequencing was blood. These receptor sequences come from a woman aged 40 to 50 with Graves' ophthalmopathy.

The rearrangement joins TRBV6-2 or TRBV6-3 to TRBJ2-5; a weak D match, TRBD2 (5 bases). Germline V CDR1 and CDR2: MNHEY, SVGEGT. CDR3 length: 15 residues. V lost 5 bases and J lost 2, with 15 bases in between. CDR3 loop: CASSKTWEPQETQYF. CDR3 nucleotides: TGTGCCAGCAGTAAAACCTGGGAGCCTCAAGAGACCCAGTACTTC.

A remark on this clonotype: Compared with germline, one end of the junction differs, possibly owing to a read error. This chain links TRBV20-1 with TRBJ1-2; D uncertain. The CDR3 consists of 16 residues. Per the germline V gene, CDR1 is DFQATT and CDR2 is SNEGSKA (reference sequence). CDR3 region: CSARDNRLPAYYSYTF. Here the CDR3 DNA reads TGCAGTGCTAGAGATAATAGGCTTCCGGCTTACTATAGCTACACCTTC.

This chain connects TRBV19 to TRBJ2-1, with TRBD2 identical over 7 bases. This CDR3 contains 15 residues. V was pared by 3 bases and J by 8 bases, with 10 bases of the junction left unmatched. Germline values: CDR1 LNHDA, CDR2 SQIVND (reference sequence). CDR3 loop: CASSMDGLGVDEQFF. Here the CDR3 DNA reads TGTGCCAGTAGTATGGATGGACTAGGAGTAGATGAGCAGTTCTTC.

Many counts were recorded for this clonotype. The chain uses TRBV12-3 or TRBV12-4 and TRBJ2-3; TRBD2 matches 11 bases. The V gene end was trimmed by 3 bases and the J gene end by 4 bases; junction bases not matched to a gene: 6. The CDR3 covers 16 residues. The CDR3 protein is CASSLASGGSPDTQYF. The CDR3 DNA sequence: TGTGCCAGCAGTTTGGCTAGCGGGGGGTCCCCAGATACGCAGTATTTT.

There are many counts of this clonotype. Written as DNA, the CDR3 is TGTGCCAGCAGTGCCGAGGGACGGCTTCAGCCAGATACGCAGTATTTT. Protein sequence: CASSAEGRLQPDTQYF. The chain has TRBV2 and TRBJ2-3, with D perhaps assigned TRBD1 or TRBD2 (5 bases each). V lost 4 bases and J lost 4, with 18 bases in between. The CDR3 is 16 residues long. Germline V gene sequence: CDR1 SNHLY, CDR2 FYNNEI.

This clonotype was seen more than once but under ten times. This chain uses TRBV11-2 with TRBJ1-3; no clear D gene. This CDR3 contains 14 residues. The ends were cut back, 4 bases at V and 3 bases at J, with 10 bases in the middle. The germline V gene encodes CDR1 SGHAT and CDR2 FQNNGV. Here the CDR3 DNA reads TGTGCCAGCAGCTCCCCCTCGAATGGAAACACCATATATTTT. This encodes CASSSPSNGNTIYF.

This clonotype has at least ten counts. This chain joins TRBV2 and TRBJ2-7, with 8 bases matching TRBD1. V lost 7 bases to trimming and J lost 2 bases; unmatched junction nucleotides: 10. CDR1 SNHLY and CDR2 FYNNEI come from the germline V gene. The CDR3 length is 15 residues. This chain's CDR3 is CASKDRALSTYEQYF. DNA for the CDR3: TGTGCCAGCAAGGACAGGGCCCTGTCCACCTACGAGCAGTACTTC.

This rearrangement joins TRBV27 to TRBJ2-3; possibly TRBD2 for D (6 bases). Germline CDR1 reads MNHEY; CDR2 reads SMNVEV (reference sequence). This CDR3 is built from 14 residues. Trimming cost V 5 bases and J 4 bases, with 13 bases left between them. The CDR3 bases are TGTGCCAGCAGTCGATCGAGGGAGGCAGATACGCAGTATTTT. It specifies CASSRSREADTQYF.

This clonotype has a handful of counts. The gene calls are TRBV12-3 or TRBV12-4 and TRBJ2-3, with 8 bases fitting TRBD1. The V segment lost 5 bases and the J segment 1 base; nucleotides outside the gene matches: 11. This CDR3 has 17 residues. The CDR3 sequence: CASSPPGTGFRTDTQYF. CDR3 in DNA: TGTGCCAGCAGTCCCCCTGGGACAGGTTTTCGCACAGATACGCAGTATTTT.

This clonotype was counted at least ten times. The chain recombines TRBV7-9 with TRBJ2-2; 9 bases align to TRBD2. V was clipped by 5 bases and J by 1 base; unmatched bases: 5. The CDR3 covers 16 residues. From germline, CDR1 is SEHNR and CDR2 FQNEAQ (reference sequence). The CDR3 protein is CASSPLAGLNTGELFF. The CDR3 region has the DNA TGTGCCAGCAGCCCCCTAGCGGGACTGAACACCGGGGAGCTGTTTTTT. Full variable domain (missing parts from reference TRBV7-9 and TRBJ2-2): DTGVSQNPRHKITKRGQNVTFRCDPISEHNRLYWYRQTLGQGPEFLTYFQNEAQLEKSRLLSDRFSAERPKGSFSTLEIQRTEQGDSAMYLCASSPLAGLNTGELFFGEGSRLTVL.

The rearrangement uses TRBV25-1 and TRBJ2-7; D might be TRBD2 (5 bases). The CDR3 has 13 residues. The germline gives CDR1 MGHDK, CDR2 SYGVNS. V lost 2 bases and J 5 bases, leaving 10 bases between the germline ends. The CDR3 protein is CASSEPGYDEQYF. For the CDR3, the DNA is TGTGCCAGCAGTGAACCGGGGTATGACGAGCAGTACTTC.

This clonotype was seen at least ten times. The chain has TRBV12-3 or TRBV12-4 and TRBJ2-1; D is uncertain. The CDR3 spans 16 residues. Trimming took off 1 base at V and 0 bases at J, with 10 bases between the two ends. As DNA, the CDR3 is TGTGCCAGCAGTTTAGTAACAAGGAGCTCCTACAATGAGCAGTTCTTC. It codes for CASSLVTRSSYNEQFF.

This clonotype was observed many times. The chain links TRBV12-3 or TRBV12-4 to TRBJ2-3; a possible D gene is TRBD2 (6 bases). The CDR3 is 15 residues long. The V end lost 6 bases, the J end lost 2 bases, and 15 bases lay between the germline ends. The CDR3 spells CASRLTSSPTDTQYF. CDR3 in DNA: TGTGCCAGCAGGTTAACTAGCTCGCCCACAGATACGCAGTATTTT.

V usage is TRBV6-5 and J usage is TRBJ1-3, with D hard to call. The ends were cut back, 3 bases at V and 2 bases at J, with 8 bases in the middle. Germline V gives CDR1 MNHEY, CDR2 SVGAGI. This CDR3 contains 14 residues. CDR3 region: CASSYFGAGNTIYF. The CDR3 DNA reads as TGTGCCAGCAGTTATTTCGGGGCTGGAAACACCATATATTTT.

This clonotype was counted ten times or more. The CDR3 sequence is CASSRGQGEIYEQYF. In nucleotides, the CDR3 is TGTGCCAGCAGTAGAGGACAGGGGGAAATCTACGAGCAGTACTTC. The V gene is TRBV2, the J gene TRBJ2-7, with TRBD1 matching 10 bases. In germline, CDR1 is SNHLY, CDR2 FYNNEI. With 5 bases clipped from V and 3 bases from J, the junction kept 7 bases outside the gene matches. This CDR3 comprises 15 residues.

The gene calls are TRBV19 and TRBJ1-1; D is unclear. Germline lookup yields CDR1 LNHDA and CDR2 SQIVND (reference sequence). The CDR3 loop spans 15 amino acids. Between the trimmed V and J ends, which lost 3 bases and 1 base, there was a span of 12 bases. CDR3 amino acids: CASSMFEASNTEAFF. DNA of the CDR3: TGTGCCAGTAGTATGTTTGAGGCCTCGAACACTGAAGCTTTCTTT. The full variable domain, in which reference TRBV19 and TRBJ1-1 provide the parts outside the CDR3, is DGGITQSPKYLFRKEGQNVTLSCEQNLNHDAMYWYRQDPGQGLRLIYYSQIVNDFQKGDIAEGYSVSREKKESFPLTVTSAQKNPTAFYLCASSMFEASNTEAFFGQGTRLTVV.

This clonotype was seen at least ten times. The chain couples TRBV20-1 to TRBJ2-1; 12 bases are shared with TRBD2. The CDR3 runs to 14 residues. CDR1 and CDR2 from the germline V gene are DFQATT and SNEGSKA (reference sequence). J lost 12 bases, V lost 0 bases, and 6 bases had no gene match. Written as DNA, the CDR3 is TGCAGTGCTAGAGATGGACTAGCGGGAATCGGGCAGTTCTTC. Its translation: CSARDGLAGIGQFF.

The gene calls are TRBV20-1 and TRBJ1-1; 7 positions match TRBD1. V gave up 6 bases and J gave up 11 bases; unmatched junction bases: 12. The CDR3 consists of 12 residues. CDR1 is DFQATT and CDR2 is SNEGSKA in the germline V gene (reference sequence). The DNA of the CDR3 is TGCAGTGCCCAGGACAGGATTTTTAAGGCTTTCTTT. It is translated as CSAQDRIFKAFF.

This chain joins TRBV28 and TRBJ2-7, with 7 positions matching TRBD2. CDR3 length: 18 residues. In germline, CDR1 is MDHEN, CDR2 SYDVKM. The junction had 16 bases not matched to a gene; V was cut back by 4 bases and J by 1 base. The CDR3, as DNA: TGTGCCAGCAGTTCGGCTGATACGGGTACTAGCGCTTCCTACGAGCAGTACTTC. As protein: CASSSADTGTSASYEQYF.

This clonotype was counted ten times or more. The chain is built from TRBV28 and TRBJ2-6, with D tentatively TRBD1 (6 bases). Trimming pared 5 bases from V and 2 bases from J, leaving 10 bases between. Looked up from germline, CDR1 is MDHEN and CDR2 is SYDVKM. The CDR3 extends over 15 amino acids. The CDR3 DNA reads as TGTGCCAGCAGTCAAGCAGGGGCTGGGGCCAACGTCCTGACTTTC. This encodes CASSQAGAGANVLTF.

This clonotype has only a few counts. This chain links TRBV12-3 or TRBV12-4 with TRBJ2-5; 8 bases align to TRBD2. This CDR3 is 18 amino acids long. V shed 6 bases and J 0 bases; nucleotides not matched to a gene: 15. The CDR3 spells CASSLNPGGGGYQETQYF. CDR3 bases: TGTGCCAGCAGCTTAAACCCGGGAGGGGGGGGCTACCAAGAGACCCAGTACTTC.

The V gene is TRBV20-1, the J gene TRBJ2-2, with a tentative D call TRBD2 (6 bases). The CDR3 sequence is 15 residues long. Trimming took off 0 bases at V and 7 bases at J, with 15 bases between the two ends. Per the germline V gene, CDR1 is DFQATT and CDR2 is SNEGSKA (reference sequence). DNA of the CDR3: TGCAGTGCTAGAGATCTAGGCGGGGCGGGCGGGGAGCTGTTTTTT. This translates into CSARDLGGAGGELFF.